This passage covers 15 T cell receptor beta chains from one sample sequenced in a study of blood T cell repertoires in COVID-19. TCRdb's table, derived via immunoSEQ multiplex PCR, lists solely in-frame clones and lacks some. Of about 170,000 clones in the sample, about 86% are singletons; the top ten hold roughly 7%. Material for sequencing was peripheral blood. All receptors come from a woman older than 75 in a cohort sampled during active or convalescent COVID-19.

V gene TRBV11-3 combines with J gene TRBJ2-3; 8 bases line up with TRBD2. The CDR3 runs 16 residues. V shed 5 bases and J 3 bases; nucleotides not matched to a gene: 10. Germline-derived CDR1 and CDR2 are SGHNT and YENEEA. This chain's CDR3 is CASSAPGLGTTDTQYF. The CDR3 DNA sequence: TGTGCCAGCAGCGCCCCGGGACTAGGCACGACAGATACGCAGTATTTT.

The rearrangement links TRBV4-1 to TRBJ2-6; 8 positions match TRBD1. Losses at the gene ends were 4 bases for V and 2 bases for J; bases not matched to a gene: 7. CDR3 length: 17 residues. Germline values: CDR1 MGHRA, CDR2 YSYEKL. CDR3 DNA: TGCGCCAGCAGCCCCCACCGACAGGGGACTGGGGCCAACGTCCTGACTTTC. Its translation: CASSPHRQGTGANVLTF.

The chain joins TRBV7-9 to TRBJ1-2; tentative D call: TRBD1 (6 bases). Trimming stripped 1 base from V and 3 bases from J, with 6 bases between. The germline gives CDR1 SEHNR, CDR2 FQNEAQ (reference sequence). The CDR3 length is 13 residues. CDR3 protein: CASSLGTDYGYTF. DNA of the CDR3: TGTGCCAGCAGCTTAGGGACAGACTATGGCTACACCTTC.

V and J are TRBV5-4 and TRBJ2-2, with D tentatively TRBD2 (5 bases). Germline V gene sequence: CDR1 SGHNT, CDR2 YYREEE (reference sequence). CDR3 length: 16 amino acids. V lost 0 bases to trimming and J lost 1 base, with 10 bases between them. The CDR3 is CASSLGLAGNTGELFF. In DNA, the CDR3 is TGTGCCAGCAGCTTGGGGCTAGCAGGGAACACCGGGGAGCTGTTTTTT.

The rearrangement joins TRBV5-1 to TRBJ1-1; 8 bases are a match to TRBD1. Trimming cost V 4 bases and J 4 bases; bases outside gene matches: 18. This CDR3 is built from 18 residues. CDR1 and CDR2 (germline): SGHRS, YFSETQ. The CDR3 DNA sequence: TGCGCCAGCAGCCCGCGGGCGGGGGCAGGGGGCTATCTCACTGAAGCTTTCTTT. This gives the protein CASSPRAGAGGYLTEAFF. Based on the CDR3 plus reference TRBV5-1 and TRBJ1-1, the full variable domain is KAGVTQTPRYLIKTRGQQVTLSCSPISGHRSVSWYQQTPGQGLQFLFEYFSETQRNKGNFPGRFSGRQFSNSRSEMNVSTLELGDSALYLCASSPRAGAGGYLTEAFFGQGTRLTVV.

This chain connects TRBV12-3 or TRBV12-4 to TRBJ1-2; D remains ambiguous. The CDR3 length is 13 residues. Trimming removed 6 bases at V and 13 bases at J, with 21 bases between. DNA of the CDR3: TGTGCCAGCAGCCAATTTGTTGGAGGTTTTTTCACCTTC. It encodes CASSQFVGGFFTF.

This clone is a singleton in its sample. The chain has TRBV18 and TRBJ2-3; 13 bases align to TRBD2. The CDR3 extends over 16 amino acids. Germline V gives CDR1 KGHSH, CDR2 LQKENI. V was pared by 4 bases and J by 4 bases, with 5 bases of the junction left unmatched. CDR3 sequence (DNA): TGTGCCAGCTCACTACGGACTAGCGGGAGCGCAGATACGCAGTATTTT. It translates to CASSLRTSGSADTQYF.

The chain employs TRBV30 and TRBJ1-2; possible D gene TRBD1, 5 bases. Trimming left V 0 bases short and J 3 bases short, with 11 bases between. The germline V gene encodes CDR1 GTSNPN and CDR2 SVGIG (reference sequence). The CDR3 length is 14 residues. In nucleotides, the CDR3 is TGTGCCTGGAGTGTACAGGCACAGCACTATGGCTACACCTTC. Translation: CAWSVQAQHYGYTF.

This rearrangement joins TRBV12-3 or TRBV12-4 to TRBJ1-2, with 8 positions matching TRBD1. CDR3 length: 13 amino acids. J gave up 8 bases and V 4 bases, and 6 bases lay outside the gene matches. The CDR3 DNA reads as TGTGCCAGCAGTTCGTCAGGGGGCGTCGGCTACACCTTC. Translated: CASSSSGGVGYTF.

This chain uses TRBV20-1 with TRBJ2-7; maybe TRBD1 (5 bases). V lost 3 bases, J lost 2 bases, and 11 bases lay in between. The CDR3 contains 13 residues. Per germline, CDR1 DFQATT and CDR2 SNEGSKA (reference sequence). CDR3 loop: CSASGDRAYEQYF. As DNA, the CDR3 is TGCAGTGCTAGTGGAGACAGAGCCTACGAGCAGTACTTC.

The genes are TRBV3-1 (or the pseudogene TRBV3-2) and TRBJ2-1; 8 nucleotides agree with TRBD2. CDR1 and CDR2 (germline): LGHDT, YNNKEL (reference sequence). V gave up 4 bases and J gave up 0 bases; unmatched junction bases: 2. The CDR3 contains 15 residues. The CDR3 spells CASSPGGTSYNEQFF. The CDR3 nucleotides read TGTGCCAGCAGCCCGGGGGGGACCTCCTACAATGAGCAGTTCTTC.

The chain carries TRBV28 and TRBJ2-7, with D unresolved. V dropped 3 bases and J dropped 0 bases, with 6 bases sitting between them. Germline loops: CDR1 MDHEN, CDR2 SYDVKM. CDR3 length: 13 residues. This chain's CDR3 is CASSFGRSYEQYF. The CDR3 DNA reads as TGTGCCAGCAGTTTTGGCCGCTCCTACGAGCAGTACTTC.

This clone showed up just once. The chain combines TRBV7-2 with TRBJ1-4; a weak D match, TRBD1 (6 bases). Germline CDR1 reads SGHTA; CDR2 reads FQGNSA. The CDR3 extends over 15 amino acids. Deletions cut 2 bases from V and 7 bases from J, with 14 bases between. CDR3 bases: TGTGCCAGCAGCTTAAGAATGACAGGCGGTGAAAAACTGTTTTTT. Translation: CASSLRMTGGEKLFF.

Of note for this clone: This specimen includes other DNA sequences encoding the same CDR3. The rearrangement joins TRBV30 to TRBJ1-2; maybe TRBD1 (5 bases). Germline CDR1 and CDR2: GTSNPN and SVGIG (reference sequence). The V gene lost 2 bases and the J gene lost 3 bases, with 10 bases spanning the gap. The length of the CDR3 is 13 residues. This CDR3 reads CAWSSGGDYGYTF. CDR3 bases: TGTGCCTGGAGTTCCGGAGGGGACTATGGCTACACCTTC.

This clone was picked up many times. This chain uses TRBV5-6 with TRBJ2-1, with D maybe TRBD1 (6 bases). The CDR3 totals 14 residues. Germline assignment: CDR1 SGHDT and CDR2 YYEEEE. V was pared by 4 bases and J by 7 bases, with 15 bases between. The CDR3 nucleotides are TGTGCCAGCAGCGCACCGGGACACAGGAATGAGCAGTTCTTC. Protein sequence: CASSAPGHRNEQFF.